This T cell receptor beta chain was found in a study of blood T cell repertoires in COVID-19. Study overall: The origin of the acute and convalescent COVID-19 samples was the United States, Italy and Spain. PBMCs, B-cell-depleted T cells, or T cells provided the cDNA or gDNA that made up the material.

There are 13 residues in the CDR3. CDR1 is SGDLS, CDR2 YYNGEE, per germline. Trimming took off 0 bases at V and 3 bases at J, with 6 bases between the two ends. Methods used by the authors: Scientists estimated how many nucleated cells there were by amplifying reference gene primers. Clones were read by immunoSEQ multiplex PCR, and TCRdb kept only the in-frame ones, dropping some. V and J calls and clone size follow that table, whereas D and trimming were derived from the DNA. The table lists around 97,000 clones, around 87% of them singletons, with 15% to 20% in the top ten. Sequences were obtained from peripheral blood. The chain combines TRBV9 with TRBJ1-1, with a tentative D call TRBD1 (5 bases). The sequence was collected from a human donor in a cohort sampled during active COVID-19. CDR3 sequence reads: CASSVGQYTEAFF. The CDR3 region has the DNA TGTGCCAGCAGCGTAGGACAGTACACTGAAGCTTTCTTT.